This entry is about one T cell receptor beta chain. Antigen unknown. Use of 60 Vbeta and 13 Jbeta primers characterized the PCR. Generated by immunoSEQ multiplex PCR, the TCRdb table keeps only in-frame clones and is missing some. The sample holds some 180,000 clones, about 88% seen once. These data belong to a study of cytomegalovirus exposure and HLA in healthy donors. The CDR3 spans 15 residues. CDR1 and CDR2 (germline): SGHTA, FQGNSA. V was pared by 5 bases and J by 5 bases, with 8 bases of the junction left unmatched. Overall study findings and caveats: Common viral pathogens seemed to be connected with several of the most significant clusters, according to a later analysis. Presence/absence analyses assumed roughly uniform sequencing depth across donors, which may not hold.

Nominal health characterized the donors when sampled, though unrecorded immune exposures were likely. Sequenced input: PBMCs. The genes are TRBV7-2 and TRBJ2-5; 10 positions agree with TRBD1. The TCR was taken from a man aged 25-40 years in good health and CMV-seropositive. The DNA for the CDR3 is TGTGCCAGCAGCCGGCCGACAGGGGGCAGGGAGACCCAGTACTTC. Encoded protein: CASSRPTGGRETQYF.